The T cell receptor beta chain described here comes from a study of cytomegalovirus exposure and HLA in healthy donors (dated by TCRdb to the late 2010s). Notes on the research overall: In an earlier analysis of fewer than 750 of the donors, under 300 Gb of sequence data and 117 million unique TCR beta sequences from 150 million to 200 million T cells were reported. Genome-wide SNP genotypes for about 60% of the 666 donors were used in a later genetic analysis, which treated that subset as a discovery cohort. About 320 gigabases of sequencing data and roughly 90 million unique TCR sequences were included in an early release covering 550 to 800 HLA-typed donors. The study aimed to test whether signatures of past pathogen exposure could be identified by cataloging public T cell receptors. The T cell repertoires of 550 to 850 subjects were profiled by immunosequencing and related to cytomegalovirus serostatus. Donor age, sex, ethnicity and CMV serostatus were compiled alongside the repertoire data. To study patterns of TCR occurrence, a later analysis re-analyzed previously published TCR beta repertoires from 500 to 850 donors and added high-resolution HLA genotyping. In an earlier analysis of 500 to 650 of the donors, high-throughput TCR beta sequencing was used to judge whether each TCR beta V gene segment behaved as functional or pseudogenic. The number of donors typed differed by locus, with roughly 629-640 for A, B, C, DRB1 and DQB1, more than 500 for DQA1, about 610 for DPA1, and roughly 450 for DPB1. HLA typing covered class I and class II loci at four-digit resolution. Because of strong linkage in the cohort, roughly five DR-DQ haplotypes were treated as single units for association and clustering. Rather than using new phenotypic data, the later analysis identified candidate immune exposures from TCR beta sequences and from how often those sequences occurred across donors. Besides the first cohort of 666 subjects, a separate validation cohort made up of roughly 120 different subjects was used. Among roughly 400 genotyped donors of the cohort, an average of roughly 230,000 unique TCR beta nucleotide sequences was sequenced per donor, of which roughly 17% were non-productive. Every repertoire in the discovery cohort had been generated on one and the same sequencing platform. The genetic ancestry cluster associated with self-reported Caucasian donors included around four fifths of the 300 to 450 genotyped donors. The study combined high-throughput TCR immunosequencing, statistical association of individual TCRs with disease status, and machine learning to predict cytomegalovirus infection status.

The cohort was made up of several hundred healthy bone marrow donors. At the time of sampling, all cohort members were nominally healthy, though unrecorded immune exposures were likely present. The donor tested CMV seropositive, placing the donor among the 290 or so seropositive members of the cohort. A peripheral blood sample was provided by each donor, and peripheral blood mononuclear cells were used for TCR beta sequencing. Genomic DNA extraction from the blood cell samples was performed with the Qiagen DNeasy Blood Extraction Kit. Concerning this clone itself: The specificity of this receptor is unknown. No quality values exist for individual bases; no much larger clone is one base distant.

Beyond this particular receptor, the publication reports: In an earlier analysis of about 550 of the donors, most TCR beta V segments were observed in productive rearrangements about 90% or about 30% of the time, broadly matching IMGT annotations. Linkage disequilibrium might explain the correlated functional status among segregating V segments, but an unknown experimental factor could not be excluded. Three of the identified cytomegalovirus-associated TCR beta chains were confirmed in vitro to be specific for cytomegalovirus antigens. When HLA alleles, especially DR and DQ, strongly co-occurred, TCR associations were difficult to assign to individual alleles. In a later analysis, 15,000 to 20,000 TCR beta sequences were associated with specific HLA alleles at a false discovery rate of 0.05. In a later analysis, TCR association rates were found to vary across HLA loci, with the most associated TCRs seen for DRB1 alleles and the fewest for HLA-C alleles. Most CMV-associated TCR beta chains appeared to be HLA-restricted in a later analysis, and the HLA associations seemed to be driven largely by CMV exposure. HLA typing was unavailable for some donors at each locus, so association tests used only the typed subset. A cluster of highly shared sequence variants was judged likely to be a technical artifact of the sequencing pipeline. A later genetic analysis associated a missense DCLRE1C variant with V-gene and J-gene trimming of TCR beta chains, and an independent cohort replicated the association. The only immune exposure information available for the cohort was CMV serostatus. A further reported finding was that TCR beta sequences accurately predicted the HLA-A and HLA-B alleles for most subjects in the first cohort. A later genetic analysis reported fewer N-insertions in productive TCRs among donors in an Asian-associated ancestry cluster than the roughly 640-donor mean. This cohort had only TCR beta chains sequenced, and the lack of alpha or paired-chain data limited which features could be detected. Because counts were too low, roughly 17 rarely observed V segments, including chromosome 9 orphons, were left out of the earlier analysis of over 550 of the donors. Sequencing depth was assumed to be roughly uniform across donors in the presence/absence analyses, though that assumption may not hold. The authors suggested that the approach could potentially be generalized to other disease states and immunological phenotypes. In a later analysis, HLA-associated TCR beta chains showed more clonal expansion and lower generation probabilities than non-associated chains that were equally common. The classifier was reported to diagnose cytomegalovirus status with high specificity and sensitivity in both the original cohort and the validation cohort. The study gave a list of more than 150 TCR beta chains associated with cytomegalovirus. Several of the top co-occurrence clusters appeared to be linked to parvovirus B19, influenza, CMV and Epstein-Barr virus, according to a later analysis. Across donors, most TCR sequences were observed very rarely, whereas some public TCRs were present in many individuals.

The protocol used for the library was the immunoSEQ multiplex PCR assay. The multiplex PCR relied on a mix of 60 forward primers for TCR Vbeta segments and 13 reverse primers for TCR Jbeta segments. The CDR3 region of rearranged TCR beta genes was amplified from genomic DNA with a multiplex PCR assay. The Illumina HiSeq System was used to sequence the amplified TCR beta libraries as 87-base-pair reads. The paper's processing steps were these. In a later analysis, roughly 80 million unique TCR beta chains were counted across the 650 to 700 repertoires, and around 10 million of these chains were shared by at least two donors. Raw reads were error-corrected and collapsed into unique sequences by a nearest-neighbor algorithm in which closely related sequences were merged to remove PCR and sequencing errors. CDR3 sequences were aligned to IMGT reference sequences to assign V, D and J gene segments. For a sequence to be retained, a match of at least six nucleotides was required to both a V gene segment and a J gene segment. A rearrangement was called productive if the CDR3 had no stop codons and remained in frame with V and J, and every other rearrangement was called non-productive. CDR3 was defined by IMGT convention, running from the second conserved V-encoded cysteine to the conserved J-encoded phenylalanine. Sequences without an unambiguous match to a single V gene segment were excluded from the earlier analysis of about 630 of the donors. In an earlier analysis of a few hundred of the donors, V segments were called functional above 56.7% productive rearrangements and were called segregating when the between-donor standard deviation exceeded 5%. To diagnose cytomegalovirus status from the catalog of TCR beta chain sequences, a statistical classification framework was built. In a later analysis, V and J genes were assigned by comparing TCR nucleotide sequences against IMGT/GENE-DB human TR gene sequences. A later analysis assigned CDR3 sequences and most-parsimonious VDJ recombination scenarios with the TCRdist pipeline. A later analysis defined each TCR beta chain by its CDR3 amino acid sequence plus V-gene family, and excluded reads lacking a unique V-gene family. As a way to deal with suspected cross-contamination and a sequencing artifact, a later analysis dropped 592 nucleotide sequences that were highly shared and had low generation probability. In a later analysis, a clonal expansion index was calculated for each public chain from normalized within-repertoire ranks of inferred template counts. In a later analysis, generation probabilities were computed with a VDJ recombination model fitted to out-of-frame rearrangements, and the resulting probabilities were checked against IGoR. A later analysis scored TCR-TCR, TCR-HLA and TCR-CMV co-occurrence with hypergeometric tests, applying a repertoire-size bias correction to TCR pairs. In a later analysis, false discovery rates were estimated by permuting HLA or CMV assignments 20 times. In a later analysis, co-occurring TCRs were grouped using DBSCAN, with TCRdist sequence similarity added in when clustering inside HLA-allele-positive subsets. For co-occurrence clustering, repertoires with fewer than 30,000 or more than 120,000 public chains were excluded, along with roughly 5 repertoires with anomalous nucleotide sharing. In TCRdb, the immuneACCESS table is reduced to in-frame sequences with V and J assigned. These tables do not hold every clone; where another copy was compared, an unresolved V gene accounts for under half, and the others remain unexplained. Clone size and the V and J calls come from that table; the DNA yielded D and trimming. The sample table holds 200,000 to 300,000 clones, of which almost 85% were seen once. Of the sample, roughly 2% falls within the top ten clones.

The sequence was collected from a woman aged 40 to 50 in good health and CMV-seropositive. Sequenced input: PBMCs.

The CDR3 reads as follows: CASSMLAGGTSTDTQYF. The DNA sequence is as follows: TGTGCCAGCAGCATGTTAGCGGGAGGGACTAGCACAGATACGCAGTATTTT. The chain employs TRBV5-4 and TRBJ2-3; TRBD2 agrees with 11 junctional bases. V has 4 bases trimmed and J has 0 bases trimmed; junction bases matching no gene number 7. The CDR3 has 17 amino acids, counting the end cysteine and phenylalanine. The DNA shown is the 51-base CDR3, in frame from base 1. The germline V gene (reference sequence) yields SGHNT for CDR1 and YYREEE for CDR2.